Each of the 5 T cell receptor beta chains below was sequenced from the same sample in a study of CD8 T cells in ankylosing spondylitis. Using its own MiXCR run on the 5' RACE reads, TCRdb lists one record per CDR3 protein. The profile shows around 150,000 distinct CDR3 sequences, 15% to 20% of them singletons. Material: blood, either unsorted or a sorted T cell fraction (not recorded which). The receptors stem from a male donor with ankylosing spondylitis or in good health (not recorded which).

This clonotype has a count of ten or more. A read error may produce the germline difference seen at one junction end. The CDR3 sequence: CASSLGGRYGYTF. The CDR3 DNA follows: TGTGCCAGCAGCTTAGGAGGGAGGTATGGCTACACCTTC. The rearrangement uses TRBV12-3 or TRBV12-4 and TRBJ1-2; D gene ambiguous. This CDR3 has 13 residues.

The V and J genes are TRBV29-1 and TRBJ2-1; 7 bases map to TRBD2. Trimming took 6 bases from V and 10 from J; bases not matched to a gene: 9. CDR3 size: 12 residues. Germline-derived CDR1 and CDR2 are SQVTM and ANQGSEA. This CDR3 is CSVSLAVGEQFF. The CDR3 nucleotides are TGCAGCGTATCTCTAGCGGTCGGGGAGCAGTTCTTC.

This clonotype appeared many times. This chain connects TRBV6-5 to TRBJ1-4; D is unresolved. Germline lookup yields CDR1 MNHEY and CDR2 SVGAGI. The germline V and J ends were trimmed by 0 bases and 7 bases, with 9 bases remaining between them. The CDR3 is 14 residues long. The DNA of the CDR3 is TGTGCCAGCAGTTACTCGAATCTCGGTGAAAAACTGTTTTTT. It encodes CASSYSNLGEKLFF.

This clonotype was counted only a few times. V gene TRBV19 combines with J gene TRBJ1-4, with D uncertain. The CDR3 runs 19 residues. CDR1 LNHDA and CDR2 SQIVND come from the germline V gene (reference sequence). The V and J ends lost 0 bases and 0 bases respectively, with 17 bases between them. The CDR3 nucleotides are TGTGCCAGTAGTATAGATGGTCCGAGCTTCTCAGCAACTAATGAAAAACTGTTTTTT. Its protein is CASSIDGPSFSATNEKLFF.

V usage is TRBV20-1 and J usage is TRBJ2-2; D is unresolved. The ends were cut back, 0 bases at V and 5 bases at J, with 7 bases in the middle. Germline V gene lookup returns CDR1 DFQATT and CDR2 SNEGSKA (reference sequence). The CDR3 is 13 residues long. CDR3 DNA sequence: TGCAGTGCTAGAGATCAGCTGACCGGGGAGCTGTTTTTT. Protein: CSARDQLTGELFF.